Listed below are T cell receptor beta chains from one sample, sequenced in a study of CD8 T cells in Susac syndrome. In TCRdb, the immunoSEQ multiplex PCR reads were re-called with MiXCR into one record per CDR3 protein. The sample has a few hundred thousand distinct CDR3 sequences, roughly 90% seen once. The specimen sequenced was CD8+ T cells from PBMCs. These receptors came from a human donor with multiple sclerosis. The CDR3 runs from the conserved cysteine through the conserved F or W. The D gene is left open where the match is weak. Clone size is not always given. Where it is, it says once, few, many or a class for expanded clones.

>TRBV6-4|-|-|TRBJ1-1|14
CASSAQGLNTEAFF
TGTGCCAGCAGTGCTCAGGGCTTGAACACTGAAGCTTTCTTT
>TRBV7-2|-|-|TRBJ1-1|15
CASTSGIGGRTEAFF
TGTGCCAGCACCTCCGGTATCGGGGGGCGGACTGAAGCTTTCTTT
>TRBV28|-|-|TRBJ2-7|12
CASSFSWDEQYF
TGTGCCAGCAGTTTTAGTTGGGACGAGCAGTACTTC
>TRBV4-3|-|-|TRBJ2-7|15
CASSQDSGTNYEQYF
TGCGCCAGCAGCCAAGATTCTGGGACAAACTACGAGCAGTACTTC
>TRBV29-1|TRBD1|-|TRBJ2-7|13
CSVERDRDHEQYF
TGCAGCGTTGAAAGGGACAGGGACCACGAGCAGTACTTC
>TRBV5-6|TRBD1|-|TRBJ2-2|15
CASSSRGQGTGELFF
TGTGCCAGCAGCTCGCGGGGACAGGGAACCGGGGAGCTGTTTTTT
>TRBV27|-|-|TRBJ2-4|16
CASSLIGQGAKNIQYF
TGTGCCAGCAGTTTAATCGGGCAGGGGGCCAAAAACATTCAGTACTTC
>TRBV27|TRBD2|-|TRBJ2-7|15
CASSFLLAGRYEQYF
TGTGCCAGCAGTTTTCTCCTAGCGGGAAGGTACGAGCAGTACTTC
>TRBV6-5|-|once|TRBJ1-5|16
CASSYSAGETGQPQHF
TGTGCCAGCAGTTACTCGGCCGGGGAGACGGGCCAGCCCCAGCATTTT
>TRBV27|-|-|TRBJ2-7|15
CASSFGAGETYEQYF
TGTGCCAGCAGTTTTGGGGCAGGGGAAACCTACGAGCAGTACTTC
>TRBV5-1|TRBD1|few|TRBJ2-2|15
CASSLGQGGTGELFF
TGTGCCAGCAGTTTAGGACAGGGAGGTACCGGGGAGCTGTTTTTT
>TRBV28|-|-|TRBJ1-2|11
CASSSGVGYTF
TGTGCCAGCAGTTCTGGGGTAGGCTACACCTTC
>TRBV4-1|-|-|TRBJ2-2|15
CASSQDPGWTGELFF
TGCGCCAGCAGCCAAGATCCCGGGTGGACCGGGGAGCTGTTTTTT
>TRBV6-6|-|-|TRBJ2-3|13
CASRVTDTDTQYF
TGTGCCAGCAGAGTGACAGACACAGATACGCAGTATTTT
>TRBV5-4|-|-|TRBJ2-7|13
CASSETGYYEQYF
TGTGCCAGCAGCGAAACAGGGTACTACGAGCAGTACTTC
>TRBV19|-|-|TRBJ2-7|14
CASSMGTYSYEQYF
TGTGCCAGTAGTATGGGAACCTACTCCTACGAGCAGTACTTC
>TRBV6-5|TRBD1|-|TRBJ2-2|14
CASTRTGATGELFF
TGTGCCAGCACCCGGACAGGGGCTACCGGGGAGCTGTTTTTT
>TRBV5-1|-|few|TRBJ2-7|12
CASSLAYDEQYF
TGCGCCAGCAGCTTGGCCTACGACGAGCAGTACTTC
>TRBV27|-|-|TRBJ2-7|14
CASSYTTGIDEQYF
TGTGCCAGCAGTTATACGACAGGTATCGACGAGCAGTACTTC
>TRBV27|-|-|TRBJ1-1|13
CASSLSLTTEAFF
TGTGCCAGCAGCTTGTCTCTTACGACTGAAGCTTTCTTT
>TRBV3-1|TRBD2|-|TRBJ2-1|16
CASSQEQTSLYNEQFF
TGTGCCAGCAGCCAAGAACAGACTAGCCTATACAATGAGCAGTTCTTC
>TRBV19|-|-|TRBJ2-2|15
CASSQGTRGPGELFF
TGTGCCAGTAGTCAAGGGACCCGAGGCCCCGGGGAGCTGTTTTTT
>TRBV7-2|TRBD1|-|TRBJ2-5|14
CASSSAQGEETQYF
TGTGCCAGCAGCTCAGCACAGGGGGAAGAGACCCAGTACTTC
>TRBV4-3|-|-|TRBJ2-2|14
CASSQPRVAGELFF
TGCGCCAGCAGCCAACCCAGGGTCGCCGGGGAGCTGTTTTTT
>TRBV28|TRBD1|-|TRBJ2-7|14
CASRWTGRTYEQYF
TGTGCCAGCAGATGGACAGGGAGGACCTACGAGCAGTACTTC
>TRBV28|TRBD1|-|TRBJ2-5|13
CASRTGGQETQYF
TGTGCCAGCCGAACAGGGGGCCAAGAGACCCAGTACTTC
>TRBV28|TRBD1|-|TRBJ1-1|15
CASSKQGLMNTEAFF
TGTGCCAGCAGTAAACAGGGGTTGATGAACACTGAAGCTTTCTTT
>TRBV2|-|-|TRBJ2-4|17
CASSGDRDARKNLLQYF
TGTGCCAGCAGTGGAGACCGGGACGCCCGGAAGAACTTACTTCAGTACTTC
>TRBV13|-|-|TRBJ2-1|14
CASSPPDRPNEQFF
TGTGCCAGCAGCCCTCCTGACAGGCCCAATGAGCAGTTCTTC
>TRBV30|TRBD1|-|TRBJ2-7|15
CAWSGDRVPYYEQYF
TGTGCCTGGAGCGGGGACAGGGTTCCCTACTACGAGCAGTACTTC
>TRBV6-2/TRBV6-3|-|-|TRBJ2-7|15
CASIPREGASYEQYF
TGTGCCAGCATACCCCGGGAGGGGGCATCCTACGAGCAGTACTTC
>TRBV20-1|TRBD2|-|TRBJ2-7|15
CSAREGSGSSYEQYF
TGCAGTGCTAGAGAGGGCAGCGGGAGTAGTTACGAGCAGTACTTC
>TRBV4-1|-|few|TRBJ1-4|16
CASSQAPGGAYEKLFF
TGCGCCAGCAGCCAAGCGCCTGGAGGGGCTTATGAAAAACTGTTTTTT
>TRBV27|-|-|TRBJ2-6|16
CASSLGRHPGANVLTF
TGTGCCAGCAGTTTAGGTCGGCACCCTGGGGCCAACGTCCTGACTTTC
>TRBV11-2|-|-|TRBJ2-1|13
CASSSERWHEQFF
TGTGCCAGCAGCTCAGAGAGGTGGCATGAGCAGTTCTTC
>TRBV21-1|-|-|TRBJ2-3|17
CASSSHSGVPSTDTQYF
TGTGCCAGCAGCAGTCATAGCGGGGTACCTAGCACAGATACGCAGTATTTT